Listed here are 8 T cell receptor beta chains from one sample, sequenced in a study of PD-L1 blockade in urothelial cancer. The table came from immunoSEQ multiplex PCR; TCRdb's copy has only in-frame clones and leaves some out. The data show approximately 56,000 clones, 85% seen once. Time point meaning: pretreatment peripheral blood. The sample consisted of PBMCs, taken around atezolizumab (anti-PD-L1) treatment. The receptors come from a man in his 70s with urothelial cancer.

The genes are TRBV7-9 and TRBJ2-1; 10 bases match TRBD2. The germline CDR1 and CDR2 sequences are SEHNR and FQNEAQ (reference sequence). Unmatched junction bases numbered 12, after V lost 1 base and J lost 12 bases. This CDR3 spans 16 amino acids. CDR3 DNA: TGTGCCAGCAGCTTAGAAAGGTCGGGGACTAGCGATCGGCAGTTCTTC. Residues: CASSLERSGTSDRQFF.

The table lists this clone with a count of one. This chain's CDR3 is CARASGTSGKFPYEQYF. CDR3 sequence (DNA): TGTGCTAGGGCCTCCGGGACTAGCGGGAAATTCCCCTACGAGCAGTACTTC. The J gene is TRBJ2-7, the V gene TRBV12-5; 13 positions match TRBD2. The junction had 13 bases not matched to a gene; V was cut back by 9 bases and J by 2 bases. Germline assignment: CDR1 LGHNT and CDR2 FRNRAP. CDR3 length equals 17 residues.

V gene TRBV5-5 combines with J gene TRBJ2-2, with 10 positions matching TRBD2. CDR1 and CDR2 from the germline V gene are SGHKS and YYEKEE (reference sequence). J gave up 2 bases and V 3 bases, and 4 bases lay outside the gene matches. This CDR3 comprises 16 residues. CDR3 in amino acids: CASSSSGSRNTGELFF. The CDR3 coding sequence is TGTGCCAGCAGCTCTAGCGGGAGTCGTAACACCGGGGAGCTGTTTTTT. The variable domain in full, with the rest retrieved from reference TRBV5-5 and TRBJ2-2, is DAGVTQSPTHLIKTRGQQVTLRCSPISGHKSVSWYQQVLGQGPQFIFQYYEKEERGRGNFPDRFSARQFPNYSSELNVNALLLGDSALYLCASSSSGSRNTGELFFGEGSRLTVL.

The chain recombines TRBV5-1 with TRBJ1-1; 7 nucleotides line up with TRBD1. The V gene end was trimmed by 2 bases and the J gene end by 0 bases; junction bases not matched to a gene: 13. CDR1 is SGHRS and CDR2 is YFSETQ in the germline V gene. The CDR3 spans 18 residues. In DNA, the CDR3 is TGCGCCAGCAGCTTTGACAGGGTGGATGGTGGAATGAACACTGAAGCTTTCTTT. This gives the protein CASSFDRVDGGMNTEAFF.

V and J are TRBV6-1 and TRBJ2-3; perhaps TRBD2 as D (5 bases). Germline lookup yields CDR1 MNHNS and CDR2 SASEGT. This CDR3 is 11 amino acids long. V was clipped by 6 bases and J by 6 bases, with 7 bases between them. For the CDR3, the DNA is TGTGCCAGCAGGTGGGAGGATACGCAGTATTTT. Its protein product is CASRWEDTQYF.

The chain recombines TRBV7-3 with TRBJ2-5, with 10 bases that match TRBD2. Germline assignment: CDR1 SGHTA and CDR2 FQGTGA. V lost 4 bases to trimming and J lost 5 bases; unmatched junction nucleotides: 7. This CDR3 is 15 amino acids long. In DNA form, the CDR3 reads TGTGCCAGCAGCTCTAGCGGGAGTGCGGGGGAGACCCAGTACTTC. Its protein is CASSSSGSAGETQYF.

This chain connects TRBV6-6 to TRBJ2-7; the match to TRBD1 covers 8 bases. Germline-derived CDR1 and CDR2 are MNHNY and SVGAGI (reference sequence). The ends lost 5 bases at V and 0 bases at J; junction bases unmatched: 3. CDR3 length: 14 amino acids. CDR3 sequence: CASSTGQASYEQYF. The CDR3 region has the DNA TGTGCCAGCAGTACGGGACAGGCCTCCTACGAGCAGTACTTC.

The chain employs TRBV10-3 and TRBJ1-2; 8 bases align to TRBD1. In germline, CDR1 is ENHRY, CDR2 SYGVKD. Unmatched junction bases numbered 9, after V lost 4 bases and J lost 8 bases. The CDR3 covers 14 residues. CDR3 in amino acids: CAISGTGPEGGYTF. In DNA form, the CDR3 reads TGTGCCATCAGTGGGACAGGGCCGGAAGGGGGCTACACCTTC.